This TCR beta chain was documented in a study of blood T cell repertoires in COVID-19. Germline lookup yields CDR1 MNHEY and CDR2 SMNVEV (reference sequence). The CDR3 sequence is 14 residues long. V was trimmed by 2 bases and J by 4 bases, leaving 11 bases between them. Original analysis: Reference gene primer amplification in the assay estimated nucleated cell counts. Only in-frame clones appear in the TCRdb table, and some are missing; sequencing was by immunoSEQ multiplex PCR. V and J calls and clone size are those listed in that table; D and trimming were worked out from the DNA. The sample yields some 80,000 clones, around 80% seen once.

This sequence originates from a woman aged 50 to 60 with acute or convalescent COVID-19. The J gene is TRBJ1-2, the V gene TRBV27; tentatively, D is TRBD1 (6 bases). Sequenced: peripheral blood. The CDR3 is CASSLRPGVYGYTF. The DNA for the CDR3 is TGTGCCAGCAGTTTAAGGCCAGGGGTCTATGGCTACACCTTC.